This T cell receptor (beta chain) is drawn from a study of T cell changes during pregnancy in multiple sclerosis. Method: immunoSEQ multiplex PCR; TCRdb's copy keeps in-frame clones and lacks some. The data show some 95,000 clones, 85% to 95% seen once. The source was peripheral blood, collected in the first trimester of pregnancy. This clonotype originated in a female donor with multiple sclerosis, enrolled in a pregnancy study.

CDR3 in amino acids: CASSPQASGSSYNEQFF. The CDR3 DNA sequence: TGTGCCAGCTCACCACAGGCTAGCGGGAGCTCCTACAATGAGCAGTTCTTC. V is TRBV18 and J is TRBJ2-1; 10 bases are shared with TRBD2. The trim removed 1 base at V and 0 bases at J, leaving 3 bases unmatched. The length of the CDR3 is 17 residues. Germline V gives CDR1 KGHSH, CDR2 LQKENI.